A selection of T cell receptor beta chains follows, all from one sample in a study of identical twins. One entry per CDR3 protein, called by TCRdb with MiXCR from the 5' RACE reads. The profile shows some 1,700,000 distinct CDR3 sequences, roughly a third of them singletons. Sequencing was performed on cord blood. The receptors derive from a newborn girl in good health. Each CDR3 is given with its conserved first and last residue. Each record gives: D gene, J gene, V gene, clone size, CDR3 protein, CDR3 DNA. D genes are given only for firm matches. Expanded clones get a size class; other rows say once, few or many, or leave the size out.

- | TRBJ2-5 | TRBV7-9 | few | CASSFTLWSPQETQYF | TGTGCCAGCAGCTTTACTTTGTGGAGTCCTCAAGAGACCCAGTACTTC
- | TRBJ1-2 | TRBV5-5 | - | CASSLDTGQTNYGYTF | TGTGCCAGCAGCTTGGATACGGGGCAAACTAACTATGGCTACACCTTC
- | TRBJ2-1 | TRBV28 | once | CASSHVRGDSYEQFF | TGTGCCAGCAGTCACGTTCGTGGAGACTCCTACGAGCAGTTCTTC
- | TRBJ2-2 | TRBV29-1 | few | CSVEEAGYGELFF | TGCAGCGTTGAAGAGGCCGGGTACGGGGAGCTGTTTTTT
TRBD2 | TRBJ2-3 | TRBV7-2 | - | CASSLASGAGTDTQYF | TGTGCCAGCAGCTTAGCAAGCGGGGCGGGCACAGATACGCAGTATTTT
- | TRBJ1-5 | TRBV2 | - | CASSVYGNNQPQHF | TGTGCCAGCAGTGTGTACGGGAACAATCAGCCCCAGCATTTT
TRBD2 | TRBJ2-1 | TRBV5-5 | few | CASSLTSGGLSYNEQFF | TGTGCCAGCAGCTTAACTAGCGGGGGCCTCTCCTACAATGAGCAGTTCTTC
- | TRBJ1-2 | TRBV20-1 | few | CSATGVSYGYTF | TGCAGTGCTACCGGGGTTTCGTATGGCTACACCTTC
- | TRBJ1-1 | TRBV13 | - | CASSLGRAVTEAFF | TGTGCCAGCAGCTTAGGCAGGGCGGTCACTGAAGCTTTCTTT
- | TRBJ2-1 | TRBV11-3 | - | CASSLVGDRNEQFF | TGTGCCAGCAGCTTAGTCGGTGACAGAAATGAGCAGTTCTTC
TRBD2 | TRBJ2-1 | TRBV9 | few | CASSVGPGTSFYNEQFF | TGTGCCAGCAGCGTAGGTCCCGGGACTAGCTTCTACAATGAGCAGTTCTTC
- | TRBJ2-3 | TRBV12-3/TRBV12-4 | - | CASSLIADVEYF | TGTGCCAGCAGTTTAATAGCAGATGTGGAGTATTTT
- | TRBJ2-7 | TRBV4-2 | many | CASSQDRLVYEQYF | TGTGCCAGCAGCCAAGACAGACTAGTTTACGAGCAGTACTTC
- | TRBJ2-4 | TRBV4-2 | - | CASSHLQRGARDIQYF | TGTGCCAGCAGCCACCTACAAAGGGGCGCTAGGGACATTCAGTACTTC